The entry below describes one T cell receptor (beta chain). As yet, its antigen is unknown. This entry comes from a study of T cell responses to AZD1222 COVID-19 vaccine. Study-wide points: The study sampled repertoires only after the peak T cell response.

Sequencing used immunoSEQ multiplex PCR; TCRdb keeps in-frame clones, though not all of them. The data show approximately 110,000 clones, roughly 90% seen once. With 1 base removed from V and 8 bases from J, the gap between germline ends came to 17 bases. This CDR3 contains 16 residues. Germline CDR1 is MNHNS and CDR2 is SASEGT. The V gene is TRBV6-1, the J gene TRBJ1-4; a weak D match, TRBD1 (5 bases). The sequenced sample was peripheral blood, obtained 28 days after the second AZD1222 dose. The clonotype was recovered from an adult who received the AZD1222 COVID-19 vaccine. DNA for the CDR3: TGTGCCAGCAGTGAAGACAGGACAAAAGCCAGGGAAAAACTGTTTTTT. It translates to CASSEDRTKAREKLFF.